What follows are 22 T cell receptor beta chains derived from one specimen sequenced in a study of Ad26.COV2.S vaccination and SARS-CoV-2 variants. This sample's treatment: some 20 received Ad26.COV2.S at low or high dose, single or two shots; a few received placebo; per-sample allocation not given. On day 63 after the first injection, vaccine and placebo recipients gave samples. Sequencing used immunoSEQ multiplex PCR; TCRdb keeps in-frame clones, though not all of them. The table includes roughly 680,000 clones, around 92% detected once. The sample was peripheral blood, taken in a trial of Ad26.COV2.S vaccine versus placebo. The receptors derive from a person between 18 and 60 years old who received the Ad26.COV2.S COVID-19 vaccine or a placebo.

The count of this clone is one. The V call is TRBV15, the J call TRBJ2-2, with D possibly matching TRBD2 (6 bases). Germline CDR1 reads LNHNV; CDR2 reads YYDKDF (reference sequence). Trimming took off 1 base at V and 3 bases at J, with 9 bases between the two ends. This CDR3 has 15 residues. In DNA form, the CDR3 reads TGTGCCACCAGCAGAGGGGGCGGGGACACCGGGGAGCTGTTTTTT. It is translated as CATSRGGGDTGELFF.

The table lists this clone with a few counts. The CDR3 nucleotides are TGCGCCAGCAGGACAGGAACGGATAATTCACCCCTCCACTTT. Translated, it gives CASRTGTDNSPLHF. The V gene is TRBV10-1, the J gene TRBJ1-6; D might be TRBD1 (6 bases). The CDR3 totals 14 residues. Looked up from germline, CDR1 is WNHNN and CDR2 is SYGVQD (reference sequence). V shed 6 bases and J shed 5 bases, with 11 bases lying between them.

The chain recombines TRBV13 with TRBJ2-2; 7 positions agree with TRBD2. V lost 5 bases, J lost 4 bases, and 7 bases stayed unmatched. The CDR3 contains 15 residues. The germline gives CDR1 PRHDT, CDR2 FYEKMQ (reference sequence). CDR3 sequence reads: CASSPSGPSTGELFF. In nucleotides, the CDR3 is TGTGCCAGCAGCCCTAGCGGCCCGAGCACCGGGGAGCTGTTTTTT.

The chain carries TRBV23-1 and TRBJ2-7; D possibly corresponds to TRBD1 (6 bases). TRBV23-1 is an ORF, with its function uncertain. Trimming shortened V by 3 bases and J by 6 bases, and 21 bases separated the two germline ends. There are 16 residues in the CDR3. In DNA, the CDR3 is TGCGCCAGCAGTCAGGTTATGTGGGGGCGCGTATTCGAGCAGTACTTC. Protein: CASSQVMWGRVFEQYF.

The CDR3: CATSDRGLAGGLETQYF. In DNA form, the CDR3 reads TGTGCCACCAGTGACCGGGGACTAGCGGGAGGGCTGGAGACCCAGTACTTC. The chain uses TRBV24-1 and TRBJ2-5; 16 bases map to TRBD2. Germline lookup yields CDR1 KGHDR and CDR2 SFDVKD. Trimming removed 4 bases from V and 5 bases from J; junction bases left unmatched: 6. The CDR3 covers 17 residues.

J is TRBJ2-7 and V is TRBV19; 8 nucleotides align to TRBD2. The CDR3 totals 12 residues. Trimming took 6 bases from V and 3 from J; bases not matched to a gene: 1. Germline V gives CDR1 LNHDA, CDR2 SQIVND (reference sequence). As DNA, the CDR3 is TGTGCCAGTAGCCGGGAGGGCTACGAGCAGTACTTC. Translating it yields CASSREGYEQYF.

This chain links TRBV4-3 with TRBJ1-4; D ambiguous. The germline CDR1 and CDR2 sequences are LGHNA and YSLEER. Trimming shortened V by 0 bases and J by 1 base, and 18 bases separated the two germline ends. The CDR3 totals 19 residues. CDR3 coding DNA: TGCGCCAGCAGCCAAGACACAGCTGCAACTAGTGAAACTAATGAAAAACTGTTTTTT. Its protein product is CASSQDTAATSETNEKLFF.

V and J are TRBV19 and TRBJ2-6; the match to TRBD1 covers 12 bases. The CDR3 is 16 amino acids. The junction had 6 bases not matched to a gene; V was cut back by 7 bases and J by 5 bases. In germline, CDR1 is LNHDA, CDR2 SQIVND (reference sequence). The CDR3 nucleotides are TGTGCCAGTACCTCCGGGACAGGGGGCCGGGCCAACGTCCTGACTTTC. It codes for CASTSGTGGRANVLTF.

This clone was counted only a few times. The gene calls are TRBV6-6 and TRBJ1-3, with TRBD1 as a possible D gene (6 bases). CDR1 is MNHNY and CDR2 is SVGAGI in the germline V gene (reference sequence). V gave up 2 bases and J gave up 3 bases, with 11 bases separating them. The CDR3 has 15 residues. CDR3 nucleotide sequence: TGTGCCAGCAGTTACCAGGGGACCCGTGGAAACACCATATATTTT. It specifies CASSYQGTRGNTIYF.

This clone was recorded only once. This chain links TRBV4-2 with TRBJ1-1; D is ambiguous. CDR1 is LGHNA and CDR2 is YNFKEQ in the germline V gene. V gave up 3 bases and J gave up 2 bases, with 7 bases separating them. There are 13 residues in the CDR3. The CDR3 DNA is TGTGCCAGCAGCCACGGGCTTAACACTGAAGCTTTCTTT. Protein: CASSHGLNTEAFF.

The CDR3: CASSGALAGVLEQFF. In DNA, the CDR3 is TGTGCCAGCAGCGGAGCACTAGCGGGAGTTTTGGAGCAGTTCTTC. This chain links TRBV2 with TRBJ2-1, with 11 bases that match TRBD2. After removal of 6 bases from V and 10 bases from J, the junction contained 11 bases not matched to a gene. Germline V lookup: CDR1 SNHLY, CDR2 FYNNEI. The CDR3 is 15 amino acids.

V is TRBV30 and J is TRBJ2-7; 8 positions match TRBD2. CDR3 size: 12 residues. Losses at the gene ends were 4 bases for V and 5 bases for J; bases not matched to a gene: 4. The germline V gene encodes CDR1 GTSNPN and CDR2 SVGIG (reference sequence). The CDR3 DNA follows: TGTGCCTGGACCGGTAGCGGGAACGAGCAGTACTTC. It translates to CAWTGSGNEQYF. Filled out from reference TRBV30 and TRBJ2-7, the complete variable domain reads SQTIHQWPATLVQPVGSPLSLECTVEGTSNPNLYWYRQAAGRGLQLLFYSVGIGQISSEVPQNLSASRPQDRQFILSSKKLLLSDSGFYLCAWTGSGNEQYFGPGTRLTVT.

DNA for the CDR3: TGTGCCAGCAGTCCGACAGGGGGATCCTATGGCTACACCTTC. Its protein is CASSPTGGSYGYTF. The chain has TRBV6-4 and TRBJ1-2; 9 nucleotides line up with TRBD1. The CDR3 totals 14 residues. The germline CDR1 and CDR2 sequences are MRHNA and SNTAGT. The trim removed 5 bases at V and 4 bases at J, leaving 5 bases unmatched.

The chain combines TRBV6-6 with TRBJ2-7; possibly TRBD1 for D (6 bases). Trimming removed 2 bases from V and 0 bases from J, with 11 bases in between. The CDR3 runs 15 residues. The V gene's germline CDR1 is MNHNY and CDR2 SVGAGI (reference sequence). CDR3 sequence reads: CASSYAGEPSYEQYF. For the CDR3, the DNA is TGTGCCAGCAGTTACGCAGGGGAACCCTCCTACGAGCAGTACTTC.

This clone was seen many times. J is TRBJ1-3 and V is TRBV15; the D gene is possibly TRBD1 (5 bases). Germline lookup yields CDR1 LNHNV and CDR2 YYDKDF (reference sequence). V lost 1 base to trimming and J lost 0 bases, with 10 bases between them. The length of the CDR3 is 16 residues. For the CDR3, the DNA is TGTGCCACCAGCAGAGGTAAGGGGAGCTCTGGAAACACCATATATTTT. This translates into CATSRGKGSSGNTIYF.

The rearrangement links TRBV5-1 to TRBJ2-1, with TRBD2 matching 10 bases. The CDR3 totals 15 residues. Germline V CDR1 and CDR2: SGHRS, YFSETQ. The trim removed 3 bases at V and 5 bases at J, leaving 5 bases unmatched. The CDR3 DNA is TGCGCCAGCAGCTCTAGCGGGAGAGGCGACAATGAGCAGTTCTTC. This gives the protein CASSSSGRGDNEQFF. Full variable domain (remainder filled in from reference TRBV5-1 and TRBJ2-1): KAGVTQTPRYLIKTRGQQVTLSCSPISGHRSVSWYQQTPGQGLQFLFEYFSETQRNKGNFPGRFSGRQFSNSRSEMNVSTLELGDSALYLCASSSSGRGDNEQFFGPGTRLTVL.

This rearrangement joins TRBV3-1 (or the pseudogene TRBV3-2) to TRBJ1-2; TRBD1 aligns across 9 bases. The CDR3 extends over 14 amino acids. V was clipped by 4 bases and J by 7 bases; unmatched bases: 7. Germline lookup yields CDR1 LGHDT and CDR2 YNNKEL (reference sequence). CDR3 residues: CASSRTGGEGGYTF. The CDR3, as DNA: TGTGCCAGCAGCCGTACAGGGGGCGAGGGTGGCTACACCTTC.

This sequence joins TRBV19 and TRBJ2-2; no reliable D call. Germline V lookup: CDR1 LNHDA, CDR2 SQIVND (reference sequence). The CDR3 sequence is 14 residues long. The V end lost 5 bases, the J end lost 0 bases, and 7 bases lay between the germline ends. DNA of the CDR3: TGTGCCAGTAGTTTTGTTTCGAACACCGGGGAGCTGTTTTTT. Translation: CASSFVSNTGELFF.

The chain carries TRBV6-5 and TRBJ2-7; no clear D gene. CDR1 and CDR2 (germline): MNHEY, SVGAGI. CDR3 length: 14 amino acids. The germline V and J ends were trimmed by 8 bases and 0 bases, with 14 bases remaining between them. CDR3 residues: CASARRISSYEQYF. CDR3 DNA: TGTGCCAGCGCCCGTCGGATCAGCTCCTACGAGCAGTACTTC.

J is TRBJ1-4 and V is TRBV3-1 (or the pseudogene TRBV3-2); possibly TRBD1 for D (6 bases). CDR3 length: 15 amino acids. Trimming shortened V by 5 bases and J by 7 bases, and 17 bases separated the two germline ends. Per germline, CDR1 LGHDT and CDR2 YNNKEL (reference sequence). The DNA for the CDR3 is TGTGCCAGCAGCGTTCGGGGGGCTGGGGGTGAAAAACTGTTTTTT. Protein: CASSVRGAGGEKLFF.

The V gene is TRBV7-2, the J gene TRBJ1-5; no definite D call. The CDR3 is 16 amino acids. The V and J ends lost 1 base and 0 bases respectively, with 10 bases between them. The germline CDR1 and CDR2 sequences are SGHTA and FQGNSA. DNA of the CDR3: TGTGCCAGCAGCTTAGAGCCCGTTTATAGCAATCAGCCCCAGCATTTT. Translating it yields CASSLEPVYSNQPQHF. The variable domain in full, completed from reference TRBV7-2 and TRBJ1-5, reads GAGVSQSPSNKVTEKGKDVELRCDPISGHTALYWYRQSLGQGLEFLIYFQGNSAPDKSGLPSDRFSAERTGGSVSTLTIQRTQQEDSAVYLCASSLEPVYSNQPQHFGDGTRLSIL.

The CDR3 spells CASSGGLFQETQYF. DNA for the CDR3: TGTGCCAGCAGTGGGGGTTTGTTCCAAGAGACCCAGTACTTC. This rearrangement joins TRBV3-1 (or the pseudogene TRBV3-2) to TRBJ2-5; D is tentatively TRBD1 or TRBD2 (5 bases each). The CDR3 has 14 residues. Germline lookup yields CDR1 LGHDT and CDR2 YNNKEL (reference sequence). The V gene lost 6 bases and the J gene lost 1 base, with 12 bases spanning the gap.